A selection of T cell receptor beta chains follows, all from one sample in a study of blood T cell repertoires in COVID-19. The repertoire was sequenced with immunoSEQ multiplex PCR; TCRdb's copy has only in-frame clones and lacks some. The profile shows some 250,000 clones, approximately 80% of them singletons. Sequences were obtained from peripheral blood. These receptor sequences come from a man aged 40-55 years with acute or convalescent COVID-19. Both conserved end residues are part of each CDR3. A D gene is named only where the DNA matches it firmly. Rows may omit the clone size; those that give it use once, few, many or a size class.

clone_size,d_call,v_call,j_call,cdr3_aa,cdr3_nt
NA,TRBD2,TRBV11-2,TRBJ2-7,CASSLGLASYEQYF,TGTGCCAGCAGCTTGGGACTAGCCTCCTACGAGCAGTACTTC
NA,NA,TRBV21-1,TRBJ2-1,CASSPPQLSSYNEQFF,TGTGCCAGCAGCCCACCACAGCTATCCTCCTACAATGAGCAGTTCTTC
few,TRBD1,TRBV18,TRBJ1-3,CASSLDRGSGNTIYF,TGTGCCAGCTCACTCGACAGGGGCTCTGGAAACACCATATATTTT
NA,NA,TRBV11-2,TRBJ2-1,CASSFLADPYNEQFF,TGTGCCAGCAGCTTCCTAGCTGATCCCTACAATGAGCAGTTCTTC
NA,TRBD1,TRBV25-1,TRBJ1-4,CASRQTGDFSATNEKLFF,TGTGCCAGCAGGCAGACAGGGGATTTTTCCGCAACTAATGAAAAACTGTTTTTT
once,NA,TRBV4-2,TRBJ2-1,CASSSRLLSHEQFF,TGTGCCAGCAGCTCGAGACTCCTGTCGCATGAGCAGTTCTTC
NA,TRBD1,TRBV30,TRBJ1-1,CASSRQGNTEAFF,TGTGCCAGCTCCCGACAGGGTAACACTGAAGCTTTCTTT
NA,TRBD1,TRBV6-5,TRBJ2-1,CASSNRGDEQFF,TGTGCCAGCAGCAACAGGGGAGATGAGCAGTTCTTC
NA,TRBD1,TRBV6-5,TRBJ1-1,CASSTGGYTEAFF,TGTGCCAGCAGCACAGGGGGCTACACTGAAGCTTTCTTT
NA,NA,TRBV27,TRBJ2-5,CASSPSNPLAETQYF,TGTGCCAGCAGCCCCAGTAATCCCCTGGCAGAGACCCAGTACTTC
NA,NA,TRBV29-1,TRBJ1-5,CSVSQGQNQPQHF,TGCAGCGTTTCACAGGGTCAGAATCAGCCCCAGCATTTT
NA,TRBD2,TRBV15,TRBJ2-3,CATSSGGGLGTQYF,TGTGCCACCAGCTCCGGCGGGGGGCTGGGTACGCAGTATTTT
medium-sized,NA,TRBV28,TRBJ2-1,CASSPDTPGGNEQFF,TGTGCCAGCAGTCCGGACACGCCAGGGGGGAATGAGCAGTTCTTC
few,NA,TRBV6-5,TRBJ1-2,CASRYSGTNYGYTF,TGTGCCAGCAGGTACTCCGGGACAAACTATGGCTACACCTTC
NA,NA,TRBV2,TRBJ2-7,CASSEETGWTYEQYF,TGTGCCAGCAGTGAGGAGACAGGTTGGACCTACGAGCAGTACTTC
NA,TRBD1,TRBV6-5,TRBJ1-2,CASSYSAGTVSYGYTF,TGTGCCAGCAGTTACTCCGCCGGGACAGTCAGTTATGGCTACACCTTC
NA,NA,TRBV7-8,TRBJ2-5,CASTPEETQYF,TGTGCCAGCACCCCCGAAGAGACCCAGTACTTC
NA,TRBD1,TRBV19,TRBJ1-1,CASSALDRGNTEAFF,TGTGCCAGTAGTGCACTCGACAGGGGGAACACTGAAGCTTTCTTT
once,NA,TRBV5-1,TRBJ1-2,CASSADRFGYTF,TGCGCCAGCAGCGCCGACAGGTTTGGCTACACCTTC
NA,TRBD2,TRBV7-9,TRBJ2-4,CASSLAYGLAGENIQYF,TGTGCCAGCAGCTTAGCGTATGGTCTAGCGGGGGAAAACATTCAGTACTTC
NA,NA,TRBV5-6,TRBJ2-1,CASSFRGVSSYNEQFF,TGTGCCAGCAGCTTCCGCGGAGTTAGCTCCTACAATGAGCAGTTCTTC
NA,TRBD1,TRBV18,TRBJ1-3,CASSPPGQARNTIYF,TGTGCCAGCTCACCCCCGGGACAGGCGAGAAACACCATATATTTT
NA,NA,TRBV18,TRBJ2-1,CASSPQYNEQFF,TGTGCCAGCTCACCTCAGTACAATGAGCAGTTCTTC
NA,NA,TRBV4-3,TRBJ2-1,CASSQGQVDIREQFF,TGCGCCAGCAGCCAAGGCCAAGTAGATATCCGGGAGCAGTTCTTC
NA,NA,TRBV11-2,TRBJ1-4,CASSLDSGGNEKLFF,TGTGCCAGCAGCTTAGATTCAGGTGGGAATGAAAAACTGTTTTTT
NA,NA,TRBV6-5,TRBJ1-4,CASRTGGLNEKLFF,TGTGCCAGCAGGACGGGCGGACTCAATGAAAAACTGTTTTTT
NA,NA,TRBV11-2,TRBJ1-2,CASSLDLQLSYGYTF,TGTGCCAGCAGCTTAGATCTTCAACTGTCCTATGGCTACACCTTC
NA,NA,TRBV5-1,TRBJ2-3,CASSLVVSSSTDTQYF,TGCGCCAGCAGCTTGGTGGTTAGCTCTAGCACAGATACGCAGTATTTT
NA,NA,TRBV4-1,TRBJ2-5,CASSQGEAGETQYF,TGCGCCAGCAGCCAAGGCGAGGCGGGGGAGACCCAGTACTTC
NA,NA,TRBV7-9,TRBJ2-5,CASSLTAGPVYF,TGTGCCAGCAGCTTAACGGCAGGCCCAGTGTACTTC
NA,TRBD1,TRBV28,TRBJ1-1,CASSSGQGLPGGTEAFF,TGTGCCAGCAGTTCGGGACAGGGGCTGCCCGGGGGCACTGAAGCTTTCTTT
NA,NA,TRBV4-1,TRBJ1-2,CASSVYQQARGYTF,TGCGCCAGCAGCGTCTACCAACAGGCTAGGGGCTACACCTTC
NA,NA,TRBV3-1/TRBV3-2,TRBJ1-1,CASSPSGLRNTEAFF,TGTGCCAGCAGCCCAAGCGGGTTGAGGAACACTGAAGCTTTCTTT
NA,NA,TRBV2,TRBJ2-7,CASGPYEQYF,TGTGCCAGCGGGCCCTACGAGCAGTACTTC
NA,TRBD1,TRBV5-1,TRBJ1-1,CASSDRVMVEAFF,TGCGCCAGCAGCGACAGGGTTATGGTTGAAGCTTTCTTT
NA,TRBD2,TRBV6-2/TRBV6-3,TRBJ2-1,CASSYSRVAGINEQFF,TGTGCCAGCAGTTACTCGAGAGTAGCGGGGATTAATGAGCAGTTCTTC
once,NA,TRBV27,TRBJ2-1,CAAGVSSYNEQFF,TGTGCCGCGGGTGTGAGCTCCTACAATGAGCAGTTCTTC
NA,NA,TRBV9,TRBJ1-6,CASSDRRGSNSPLHF,TGTGCCAGCAGCGACCGACGAGGGTCCAATTCACCCCTCCACTTT
NA,NA,TRBV4-2,TRBJ1-4,CASSRGGSGEKLFF,TGTGCCAGCAGCCGAGGAGGTTCGGGGGAAAAACTGTTTTTT
NA,NA,TRBV15,TRBJ2-1,CATSRDRGNEQFF,TGTGCCACCAGCAGAGATCGAGGGAATGAGCAGTTCTTC
NA,TRBD1,TRBV13,TRBJ2-5,CASSLEGAQETQYF,TGTGCCAGCAGCTTAGAGGGGGCCCAAGAGACCCAGTACTTC
NA,NA,TRBV5-5,TRBJ1-3,CASSLLGGLGGNTIYF,TGTGCCAGCAGCTTGTTAGGTGGGCTTGGTGGAAACACCATATATTTT
NA,TRBD1,TRBV5-8,TRBJ1-3,CASSSETGGSGNTIYF,TGTGCCAGCAGCTCGGAGACAGGGGGCTCTGGAAACACCATATATTTT
NA,NA,TRBV9,TRBJ2-2,CASSETFGGRRANTGELFF,TGTGCCAGCAGCGAGACCTTTGGGGGCAGAAGAGCGAACACCGGGGAGCTGTTTTTT
NA,NA,TRBV5-5,TRBJ2-5,CASSFGETQYF,TGTGCCAGCAGCTTCGGAGAGACCCAGTACTTC
NA,NA,TRBV4-3,TRBJ2-7,CASSLNRDWYEQYF,TGCGCCAGCAGCCTGAACCGGGACTGGTACGAGCAGTACTTC
few,NA,TRBV5-1,TRBJ2-1,CASSLDVVGGNEQFF,TGCGCCAGCAGCTTGGACGTAGTAGGGGGAAATGAGCAGTTCTTC
few,NA,TRBV11-3,TRBJ2-1,CASSTRTNEQFF,TGTGCCAGCAGTACTAGGACCAATGAGCAGTTCTTC
NA,TRBD1,TRBV29-1,TRBJ1-1,CSVETGGNTEAFF,TGCAGCGTTGAGACAGGGGGCAACACTGAAGCTTTCTTT
NA,TRBD2,TRBV18,TRBJ2-1,CASSPEGGKNEQFF,TGTGCCAGCTCACCGGAGGGAGGGAAAAATGAGCAGTTCTTC
NA,TRBD2,TRBV3-1/TRBV3-2,TRBJ2-7,CASSQASSGRANEQYF,TGTGCCAGCAGCCAAGCTTCTAGCGGGAGGGCCAACGAGCAGTACTTC
NA,NA,TRBV9,TRBJ1-2,CASSGFQGLFYGYTF,TGTGCCAGCAGCGGTTTCCAGGGACTGTTCTATGGCTACACCTTC
NA,TRBD2,TRBV5-1,TRBJ2-3,CASSIAASGRDTQYF,TGCGCCAGCAGTATTGCGGCTAGCGGGAGGGATACGCAGTATTTT